This is a list of T cell receptor beta chains from one sample in a study of radiation and T cells in renal cell carcinoma. Sequenced by immunoSEQ multiplex PCR; TCRdb stores in-frame clones only, minus some. The top ten clones hold around 17% of a sample with over 120,000 clones, around nine tenths of them seen once. The sequences come from blood, collected from a patient whose treatment included radiotherapy and nephrectomy. These receptors originate from a woman aged 45-59 years with renal cell carcinoma. Each CDR3 is given with its conserved first and last residue. A D gene is named only where the DNA matches it firmly. Not every row has a clone size; where given, it reads once, few, many or a size class.

d_call: .
j_call: TRBJ2-1
v_call: TRBV5-4
clone_size: once
cdr3_nt: TGTGCCAGCAGCCCGGCAGGGGGGAGTAACTACAATGAGCAGTTCTTC
cdr3_aa: CASSPAGGSNYNEQFF

d_call: TRBD2
j_call: TRBJ2-7
v_call: TRBV27
clone_size: once
cdr3_nt: TGTGCCAGCAGACTGTCGGGGGGACCGAACTCCTACGAGCAGTACTTC
cdr3_aa: CASRLSGGPNSYEQYF

d_call: TRBD2
j_call: TRBJ2-1
v_call: TRBV5-4
clone_size: .
cdr3_nt: TGTGCCAGCACCTGGAGGGCGGGAGGGCCCTACAATGAGCAGTTCTTC
cdr3_aa: CASTWRAGGPYNEQFF

d_call: .
j_call: TRBJ2-3
v_call: TRBV7-2
clone_size: .
cdr3_nt: TGTGCCAGCAGCTTTGACAGGGAGGGCACAGATACGCAGTATTTT
cdr3_aa: CASSFDREGTDTQYF

d_call: .
j_call: TRBJ1-5
v_call: TRBV6-5
clone_size: .
cdr3_nt: TGTGCCAGCAGTGACGGGGGGACAAATCAGCCCCAGCATTTT
cdr3_aa: CASSDGGTNQPQHF

d_call: .
j_call: TRBJ2-2
v_call: TRBV19
clone_size: .
cdr3_nt: TGTGCCAGTAGTATAGACTGGAACACCGGGGAGCTGTTTTTT
cdr3_aa: CASSIDWNTGELFF

d_call: .
j_call: TRBJ2-7
v_call: TRBV7-2
clone_size: .
cdr3_nt: TGTGCCAGCAGCTTAGATGGGGCAATTCACTCCTACGAGCAGTACTTC
cdr3_aa: CASSLDGAIHSYEQYF

d_call: .
j_call: TRBJ1-5
v_call: TRBV6-1
clone_size: .
cdr3_nt: TGTGCCAGCAGTGAAGCTTTAGGGCGCAATCAGCCCCAGCATTTT
cdr3_aa: CASSEALGRNQPQHF

d_call: TRBD2
j_call: TRBJ2-3
v_call: TRBV7-2
clone_size: .
cdr3_nt: TGTGCCAGCAGCTTAGTTCCTAGCGGGGGGGCCGGCACAGATACGCAGTATTTT
cdr3_aa: CASSLVPSGGAGTDTQYF

d_call: .
j_call: TRBJ1-2
v_call: TRBV28
clone_size: .
cdr3_nt: TGTGCCAGCAGACCCGGGGGCTTGGAAATCTATGGCTACACCTTC
cdr3_aa: CASRPGGLEIYGYTF

d_call: .
j_call: TRBJ2-3
v_call: TRBV4-1
clone_size: few
cdr3_nt: TGCGCCAGCAGCAAAGGCGGGGGCGCGGCAGATACGCAGTATTTT
cdr3_aa: CASSKGGGAADTQYF

d_call: .
j_call: TRBJ1-1
v_call: TRBV6-1
clone_size: .
cdr3_nt: TGTGCCAGCAGTGAAGCTTCTCAGGTGAACACTGAAGCTTTCTTT
cdr3_aa: CASSEASQVNTEAFF

d_call: TRBD1
j_call: TRBJ2-5
v_call: TRBV27
clone_size: .
cdr3_nt: TGTGCCAGCAGTGGACAGGGGATCGGTGCGCAAGAGACCCAGTACTTC
cdr3_aa: CASSGQGIGAQETQYF

d_call: .
j_call: TRBJ2-1
v_call: TRBV19
clone_size: .
cdr3_nt: TGTGCCAGTAGTATGTTGGGGAGTCAGAGGAATGAGCAGTTCTTC
cdr3_aa: CASSMLGSQRNEQFF

d_call: .
j_call: TRBJ2-3
v_call: TRBV19
clone_size: .
cdr3_nt: TGTGCCAGCTCCGCCAGCACAGATACGCAGTATTTT
cdr3_aa: CASSASTDTQYF

d_call: .
j_call: TRBJ2-7
v_call: TRBV6-6
clone_size: .
cdr3_nt: TGTGCCAGCAGCCTTTCCCAGGGCTACGAGCAGTACTTC
cdr3_aa: CASSLSQGYEQYF

d_call: .
j_call: TRBJ2-5
v_call: TRBV25-1
clone_size: .
cdr3_nt: TGTGCCAGCAGTGCCGGCCTGGGTGGTGAGACCCAGTACTTC
cdr3_aa: CASSAGLGGETQYF

d_call: TRBD1
j_call: TRBJ2-3
v_call: TRBV29-1
clone_size: once
cdr3_nt: TGCAGCGTTGAGGGCAGGGGGCGCGAGAGCACAGATACGCAGTATTTT
cdr3_aa: CSVEGRGRESTDTQYF

d_call: TRBD1
j_call: TRBJ1-2
v_call: TRBV4-1
clone_size: once
cdr3_nt: TGCGCCAGCAGCCAGAGGACAGGGCCTGGTGGCTACACCTTC
cdr3_aa: CASSQRTGPGGYTF

d_call: .
j_call: TRBJ1-2
v_call: TRBV28
clone_size: .
cdr3_nt: TGTGCCAGCAGCTACGGACAGAATGACTATGGCTACACCTTC
cdr3_aa: CASSYGQNDYGYTF

d_call: .
j_call: TRBJ2-3
v_call: TRBV15
clone_size: few
cdr3_nt: TGTGCCACCAGCAGATCAGGGCCAGATACGCAGTATTTT
cdr3_aa: CATSRSGPDTQYF

d_call: TRBD1
j_call: TRBJ1-4
v_call: TRBV30
clone_size: .
cdr3_nt: TGTGCCTGGACGGGACAGTTTAATGAAAAACTGTTTTTT
cdr3_aa: CAWTGQFNEKLFF

d_call: .
j_call: TRBJ1-1
v_call: TRBV4-3
clone_size: .
cdr3_nt: TGCGCCAGCAGCCCTTCTACGGGCTGGGTCACTGAAGCTTTCTTT
cdr3_aa: CASSPSTGWVTEAFF

d_call: .
j_call: TRBJ2-3
v_call: TRBV7-2
clone_size: .
cdr3_nt: TGTGCCAGCAGCTTAGGGCAGAGAACGCAGTATTTT
cdr3_aa: CASSLGQRTQYF

d_call: TRBD2
j_call: TRBJ2-1
v_call: TRBV19
clone_size: .
cdr3_nt: TGTGCCAGTAGTCCCCGAGGGACTAGCGGCCAGCAGTTCTTC
cdr3_aa: CASSPRGTSGQQFF

d_call: .
j_call: TRBJ1-5
v_call: TRBV19
clone_size: few
cdr3_nt: TGTGCCACCACGGTGCGTCGGGGGCAGCCCCAGCATTTT
cdr3_aa: CATTVRRGQPQHF